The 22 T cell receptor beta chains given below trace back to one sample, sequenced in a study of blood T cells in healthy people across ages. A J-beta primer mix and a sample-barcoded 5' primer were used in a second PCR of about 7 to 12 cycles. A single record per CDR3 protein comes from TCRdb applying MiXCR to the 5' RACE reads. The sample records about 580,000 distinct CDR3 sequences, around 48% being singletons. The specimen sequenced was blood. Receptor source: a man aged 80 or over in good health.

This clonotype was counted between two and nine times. The CDR3 nucleotides read TGTGCCAGCAGCTTAGCGGCCTCCAATTCACCCCTCCACTTT. Translation: CASSLAASNSPLHF. The rearrangement uses TRBV7-2 and TRBJ1-6; no clear D. This CDR3 is 14 amino acids long. The germline V gene encodes CDR1 SGHTA and CDR2 FQGNSA. Deletions cut 0 bases from V and 7 bases from J, with 7 bases between.

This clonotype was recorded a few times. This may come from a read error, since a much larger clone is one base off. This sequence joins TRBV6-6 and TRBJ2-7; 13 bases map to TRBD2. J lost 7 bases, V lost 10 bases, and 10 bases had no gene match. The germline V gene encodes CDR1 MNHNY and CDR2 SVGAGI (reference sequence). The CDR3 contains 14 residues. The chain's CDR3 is CATKLAGGSNEQYF. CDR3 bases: TGTGCCACCAAACTAGCGGGGGGGAGCAATGAGCAGTACTTC.

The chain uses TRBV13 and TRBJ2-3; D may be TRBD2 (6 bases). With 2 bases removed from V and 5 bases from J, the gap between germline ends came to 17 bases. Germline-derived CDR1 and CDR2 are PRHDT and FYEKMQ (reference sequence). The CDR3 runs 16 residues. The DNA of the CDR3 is TGTGCCAGCAGCTTACATCAGGGAGGTGTGGGAGATACGCAGTATTTT. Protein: CASSLHQGGVGDTQYF.

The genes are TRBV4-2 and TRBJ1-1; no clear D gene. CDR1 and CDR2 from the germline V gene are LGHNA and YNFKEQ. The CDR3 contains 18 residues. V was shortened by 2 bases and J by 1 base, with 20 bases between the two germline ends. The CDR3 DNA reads TGTGCCAGCAGCCAATTAGCGGGCTCCGTTCGGGGGAACACTGAAGCTTTCTTT. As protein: CASSQLAGSVRGNTEAFF.

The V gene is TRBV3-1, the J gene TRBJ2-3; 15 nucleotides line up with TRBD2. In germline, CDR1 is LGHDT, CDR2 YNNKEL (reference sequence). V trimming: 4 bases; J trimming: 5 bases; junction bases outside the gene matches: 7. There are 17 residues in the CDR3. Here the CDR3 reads CASSLGTSGRLIDTQYF. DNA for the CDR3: TGTGCCAGCAGCCTTGGGACTAGCGGGAGGCTCATAGATACGCAGTATTTT.

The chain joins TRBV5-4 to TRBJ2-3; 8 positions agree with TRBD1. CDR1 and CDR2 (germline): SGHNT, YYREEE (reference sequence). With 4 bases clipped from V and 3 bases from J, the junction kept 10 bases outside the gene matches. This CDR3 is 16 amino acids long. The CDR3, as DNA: TGTGCCAGCAGCCTCAGAGACAGGGGCGCTACAGATACGCAGTATTTT. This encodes CASSLRDRGATDTQYF.

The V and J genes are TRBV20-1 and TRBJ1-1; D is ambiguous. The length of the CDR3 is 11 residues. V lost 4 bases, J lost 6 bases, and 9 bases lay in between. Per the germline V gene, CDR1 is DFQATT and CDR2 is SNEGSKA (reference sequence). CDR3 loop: CSATAFAEAFF. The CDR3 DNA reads TGCAGTGCTACCGCCTTCGCTGAAGCTTTCTTT.

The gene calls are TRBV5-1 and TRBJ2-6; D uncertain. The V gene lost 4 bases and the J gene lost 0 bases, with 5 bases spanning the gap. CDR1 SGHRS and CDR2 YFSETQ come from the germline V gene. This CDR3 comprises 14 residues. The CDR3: CASSAISGANVLTF. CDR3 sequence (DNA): TGCGCCAGCAGCGCCATCTCTGGGGCCAACGTCCTGACTTTC.

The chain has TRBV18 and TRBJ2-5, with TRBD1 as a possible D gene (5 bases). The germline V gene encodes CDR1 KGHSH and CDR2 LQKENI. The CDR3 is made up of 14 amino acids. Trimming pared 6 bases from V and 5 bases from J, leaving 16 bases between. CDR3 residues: CASSSPQGGETQYF. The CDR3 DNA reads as TGTGCCAGCTCTTCTCCGCAGGGTGGTGAGACCCAGTACTTC.

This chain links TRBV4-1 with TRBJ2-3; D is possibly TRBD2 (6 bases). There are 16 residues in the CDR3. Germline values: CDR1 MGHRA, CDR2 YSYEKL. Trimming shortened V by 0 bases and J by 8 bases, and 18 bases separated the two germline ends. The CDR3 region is CASSQEGGVPPFTQYF. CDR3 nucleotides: TGCGCCAGCAGCCAAGAGGGCGGGGTTCCCCCCTTTACGCAGTATTTT.

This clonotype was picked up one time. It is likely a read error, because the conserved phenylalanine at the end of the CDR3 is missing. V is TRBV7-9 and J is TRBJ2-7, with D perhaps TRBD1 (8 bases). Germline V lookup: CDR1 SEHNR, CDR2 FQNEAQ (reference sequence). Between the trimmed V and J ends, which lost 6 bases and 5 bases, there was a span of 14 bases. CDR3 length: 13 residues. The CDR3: CASSRTGRDEQYL. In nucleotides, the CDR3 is TGTGCCAGCAGTAGGACAGGGAGGGACGAGCAGTACTTA.

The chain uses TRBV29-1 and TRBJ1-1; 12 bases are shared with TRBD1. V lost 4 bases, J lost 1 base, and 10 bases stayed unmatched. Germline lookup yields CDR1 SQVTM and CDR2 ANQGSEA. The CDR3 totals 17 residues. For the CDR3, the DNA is TGCAGCGTTGTAAGGGACAGGGGGCACGGAACGAACACTGAAGCTTTCTTT. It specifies CSVVRDRGHGTNTEAFF.

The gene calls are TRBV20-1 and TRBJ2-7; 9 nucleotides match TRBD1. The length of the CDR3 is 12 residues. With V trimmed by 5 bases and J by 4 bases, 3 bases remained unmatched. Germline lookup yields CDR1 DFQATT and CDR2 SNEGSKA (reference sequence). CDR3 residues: CSAPGQGYEQYF. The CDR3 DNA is TGCAGTGCTCCGGGACAGGGTTACGAGCAGTACTTC.

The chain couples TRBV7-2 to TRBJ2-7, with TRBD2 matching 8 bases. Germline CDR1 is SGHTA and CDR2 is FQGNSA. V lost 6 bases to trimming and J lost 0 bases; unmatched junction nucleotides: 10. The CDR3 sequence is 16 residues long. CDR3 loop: CASSKRGTRSSYEQYF. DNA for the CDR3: TGTGCCAGCAGTAAAAGAGGGACTAGGAGCTCCTACGAGCAGTACTTC.

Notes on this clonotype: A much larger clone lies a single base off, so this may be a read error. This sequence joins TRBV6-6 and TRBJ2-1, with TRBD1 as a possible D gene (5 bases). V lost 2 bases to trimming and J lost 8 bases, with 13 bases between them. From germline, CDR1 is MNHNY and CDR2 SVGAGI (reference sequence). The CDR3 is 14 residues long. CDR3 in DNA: TGTGCCAGCAGTTACCCGGCCAGGGTGGATGAGCAGTTCTTC. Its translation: CASSYPARVDEQFF.

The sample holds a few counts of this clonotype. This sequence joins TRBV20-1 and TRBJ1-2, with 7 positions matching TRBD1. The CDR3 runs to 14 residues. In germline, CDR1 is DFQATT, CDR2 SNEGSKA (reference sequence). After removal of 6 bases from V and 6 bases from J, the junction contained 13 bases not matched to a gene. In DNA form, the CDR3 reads TGCAGTGCCACAGAGATAAGGGGGCGCGATGGCTACACCTTC. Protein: CSATEIRGRDGYTF.

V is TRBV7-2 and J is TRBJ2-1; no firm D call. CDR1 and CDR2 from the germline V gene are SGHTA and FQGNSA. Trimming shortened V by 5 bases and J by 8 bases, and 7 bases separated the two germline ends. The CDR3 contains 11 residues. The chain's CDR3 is CASSARYEQFF. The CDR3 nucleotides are TGTGCCAGCAGCGCCCGCTATGAGCAGTTCTTC.

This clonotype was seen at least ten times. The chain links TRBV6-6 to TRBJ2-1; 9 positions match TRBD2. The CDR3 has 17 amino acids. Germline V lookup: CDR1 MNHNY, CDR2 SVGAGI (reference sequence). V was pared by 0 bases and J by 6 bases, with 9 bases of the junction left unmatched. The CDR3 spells CASSYSAGAGGSNEQFF. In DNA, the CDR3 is TGTGCCAGCAGTTACTCTGCAGGAGCGGGGGGCAGCAATGAGCAGTTCTTC.

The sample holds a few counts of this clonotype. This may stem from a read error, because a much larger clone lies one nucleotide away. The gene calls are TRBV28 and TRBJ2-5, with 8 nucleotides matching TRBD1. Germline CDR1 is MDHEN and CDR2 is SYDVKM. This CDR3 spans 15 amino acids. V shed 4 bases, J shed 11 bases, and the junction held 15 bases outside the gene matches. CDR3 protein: CASSYGTGGLYEQYF. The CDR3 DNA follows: TGTGCCAGCAGTTATGGAACAGGGGGGTTATATGAGCAGTACTTC. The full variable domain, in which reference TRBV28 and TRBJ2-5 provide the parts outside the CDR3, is DVKVTQSSRYLVKRTGEKVFLECVQDMDHENMFWYRQDPGLGLRLIYFSYDVKMKEKGDIPEGYSVSREKKERFSLILESASTNQTSMYLCASSYGTGGLYEQYFGPGTRLLVL.

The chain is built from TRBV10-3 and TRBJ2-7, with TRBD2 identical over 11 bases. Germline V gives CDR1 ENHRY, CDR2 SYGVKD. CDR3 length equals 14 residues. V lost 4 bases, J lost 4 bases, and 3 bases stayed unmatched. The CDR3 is CAISVTSGSYEQYF. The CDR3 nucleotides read TGTGCCATCAGTGTCACTAGCGGGAGTTACGAGCAGTACTTC.

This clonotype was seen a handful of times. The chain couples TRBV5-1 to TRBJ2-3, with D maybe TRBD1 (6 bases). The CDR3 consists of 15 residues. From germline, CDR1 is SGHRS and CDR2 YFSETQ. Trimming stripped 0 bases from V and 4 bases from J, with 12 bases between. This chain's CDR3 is CASSLVGASPDTQYF. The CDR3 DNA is TGCGCCAGCAGCTTGGTGGGGGCTAGCCCAGATACGCAGTATTTT. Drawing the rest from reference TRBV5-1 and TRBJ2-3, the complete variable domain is KAGVTQTPRYLIKTRGQQVTLSCSPISGHRSVSWYQQTPGQGLQFLFEYFSETQRNKGNFPGRFSGRQFSNSRSEMNVSTLELGDSALYLCASSLVGASPDTQYFGPGTRLTVL.

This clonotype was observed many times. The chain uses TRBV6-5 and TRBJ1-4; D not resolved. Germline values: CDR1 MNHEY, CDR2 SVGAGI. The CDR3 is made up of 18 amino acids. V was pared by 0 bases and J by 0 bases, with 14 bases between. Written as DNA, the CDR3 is TGTGCCAGCAGTTACTCGATTGCAGGCACTGCAACTAATGAAAAACTGTTTTTT. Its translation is CASSYSIAGTATNEKLFF.